Following are 31 T cell receptor beta chains from one sample sequenced in a study of STAT3 mutations in large granular lymphocyte leukemia (dated by TCRdb to about 2019). Overall study results and their limits: All T-LGLL patients had at least one immunodominant TCRbeta clonotype, and roughly half had multiple immunodominant subclonotypes.

No antigen has been assigned to these receptors. The library relied on the immunoSEQ multiplex PCR assay. The immuneACCESS repertoire file appears here via TCRdb, limited to in-frame rearrangements. These files lack a portion of the clones; in checked studies, under half of the deficit traces to unresolved V genes, and the cause of the others is not known. Within this sample are about 2,100 clones, with around 56% of them counted one time only. The ten top clones hold 75% of the sample. Sequenced material: peripheral blood mononuclear cells. The receptors come from a man in his 60s with T-cell large granular lymphocyte leukemia. Some clones in this sample may be carry-over from other donors' samples. The age is the age at diagnosis.

This chain joins TRBV5-1 and TRBJ2-5, with D perhaps TRBD2 (5 bases). CDR3 length: 15 residues. Between the trimmed V and J ends, which lost 3 bases and 2 bases, there was a span of 14 bases. Germline CDR1 reads SGHRS; CDR2 reads YFSETQ. Written as DNA, the CDR3 is TGCGCCAGCAGCTGGGCGCCGGGGAGTCAAGAGACCCAGTACTTC. This sequence encodes CASSWAPGSQETQYF.

This sequence joins TRBV18 and TRBJ2-5; TRBD2 agrees at 8 bases. The junction had 0 bases not matched to a gene; V was cut back by 0 bases and J by 3 bases. This CDR3 comprises 14 residues. Germline CDR1 KGHSH, CDR2 LQKENI. CDR3 loop: CASSPPSGEETQYF. The DNA for the CDR3 is TGTGCCAGCTCACCACCTAGCGGGGAAGAGACCCAGTACTTC. Based on the CDR3 plus reference TRBV18 and TRBJ2-5, the full variable domain is NAGVMQNPRHLVRRRGQEARLRCSPMKGHSHVYWYRQLPEEGLKFMVYLQKENIIDESGMPKERFSAEFPKEGPSILRIQQVVRGDSAAYFCASSPPSGEETQYFGPGTRLLVL.

The chain has TRBV18 and TRBJ1-5, with D maybe TRBD1 (5 bases). The V gene's germline CDR1 is KGHSH and CDR2 LQKENI. This CDR3 region has 15 residues. Trimming left V 3 bases short and J 3 bases short, with 12 bases between. The CDR3 protein is CASSPETAPNQPQHF. As DNA, the CDR3 is TGTGCCAGCTCACCGGAGACAGCGCCCAATCAGCCCCAGCATTTT.

This clone was detected a few times. The chain links TRBV14 to TRBJ1-1; D remains ambiguous. Trimming stripped 3 bases from V and 2 bases from J, with 10 bases between. The CDR3 runs 14 residues. Germline V gene lookup returns CDR1 SGHDN and CDR2 FVKESK. The CDR3 DNA reads as TGTGCCAGCAGCCAGCTAAGCCAAAACACTGAAGCTTTCTTT. Protein sequence: CASSQLSQNTEAFF.

V and J are TRBV5-6 and TRBJ2-7, with no clear D. There are 13 residues in the CDR3. CDR1 and CDR2 from the germline V gene are SGHDT and YYEEEE. Trimming stripped 3 bases from V and 2 bases from J, with 9 bases between. CDR3 bases: TGTGCCAGCAGCTCGGTGAGCGCCTACGAGCAGTACTTC. Encoded protein: CASSSVSAYEQYF.

By frequency in the sample, this clone is medium-sized. This chain links TRBV6-1 with TRBJ2-7; 7 nucleotides agree with TRBD1. The CDR3 runs to 15 residues. CDR1 MNHNS and CDR2 SASEGT come from the germline V gene. V dropped 8 bases and J dropped 0; count of bases not matched to a gene: 10. As DNA, the CDR3 is TGTGCCAGCTATCGACAGGGATCCTACTCCTACGAGCAGTACTTC. It yields the protein CASYRQGSYSYEQYF.

The chain uses TRBV30 and TRBJ1-5, with a tentative D call TRBD1 (5 bases). V dropped 2 bases and J dropped 4 bases, with 9 bases sitting between them. The germline V gene has CDR1 GTSNPN and CDR2 SVGIG (reference sequence). This CDR3 region has 13 residues. The CDR3 sequence is CAWSTRENQPQHF. CDR3 nucleotides: TGTGCCTGGAGTACCAGGGAGAATCAGCCCCAGCATTTT.

The chain uses TRBV5-1 and TRBJ1-2; D ambiguous. CDR1 and CDR2 (germline): SGHRS, YFSETQ. Deletions cut 4 bases from V and 6 bases from J, with 10 bases between. CDR3 size: 12 residues. In nucleotides, the CDR3 is TGCGCCAGCAGCCAAAGTTGGGATGGCTACACCTTC. It is translated as CASSQSWDGYTF.

This clone was found a few times. This chain connects TRBV7-9 to TRBJ1-6; D gene unclear. Trimming removed 2 bases at V and 6 bases at J, with 11 bases between. The germline V gene encodes CDR1 SEHNR and CDR2 FQNEAQ (reference sequence). The CDR3 contains 15 residues. The CDR3: CASSLRAAGNSPLHF. DNA for the CDR3: TGTGCCAGCAGCTTAAGGGCCGCCGGTAATTCACCCCTCCACTTT. The full variable domain, completed using reference TRBV7-9 and TRBJ1-6, is DTGVSQNPRHKITKRGQNVTFRCDPISEHNRLYWYRQTLGQGPEFLTYFQNEAQLEKSRLLSDRFSAERPKGSFSTLEIQRTEQGDSAMYLCASSLRAAGNSPLHFGNGTRLTVT.

This chain's CDR3 is CASSLEAGRVAPLHF. In DNA, the CDR3 is TGTGCCAGCAGCTTAGAAGCGGGCAGGGTGGCACCCCTCCACTTT. This chain connects TRBV7-9 to TRBJ1-6; D may be TRBD1 (5 bases). CDR3 length: 15 residues. Germline CDR1 and CDR2: SEHNR and FQNEAQ (reference sequence). V dropped 1 base and J dropped 11 bases, with 15 bases sitting between them. The variable domain in full, with the rest retrieved from reference TRBV7-9 and TRBJ1-6, is DTGVSQNPRHKITKRGQNVTFRCDPISEHNRLYWYRQTLGQGPEFLTYFQNEAQLEKSRLLSDRFSAERPKGSFSTLEIQRTEQGDSAMYLCASSLEAGRVAPLHFGNGTRLTVT.

The chain is built from TRBV6-5 and TRBJ1-6; a possible D gene is TRBD1 (5 bases). This CDR3 comprises 14 residues. Germline V gene lookup returns CDR1 MNHEY and CDR2 SVGAGI. Trimming stripped 10 bases from V and 8 bases from J, with 18 bases between. The CDR3 loop reads CATMRGSLDSPLHF. The CDR3 DNA is TGTGCCACCATGAGGGGTTCCCTGGATTCACCCCTCCACTTT.

The chain has TRBV5-1 and TRBJ2-7; TRBD1 aligns across 8 bases. The CDR3 contains 14 residues. V shed 5 bases, J shed 4 bases, and the junction held 8 bases outside the gene matches. Germline V gene data show CDR1 as SGHRS and CDR2 as YFSETQ. CDR3 nucleotide sequence: TGCGCCAGCAGATCCGGGACAGGCCCGTACGAGCAGTACTTC. This sequence encodes CASRSGTGPYEQYF.

The sample holds a few counts of this clone. The chain joins TRBV5-4 to TRBJ1-2; D is unresolved. The germline V gene has CDR1 SGHNT and CDR2 YYREEE (reference sequence). V gave up 5 bases and J gave up 3 bases, with 8 bases separating them. CDR3 length: 12 residues. CDR3: CASSGRYYGYTF. CDR3 sequence (DNA): TGTGCCAGCAGTGGACGGTACTATGGCTACACCTTC.

This chain links TRBV5-1 with TRBJ2-5, with 8 nucleotides matching TRBD1. The junction had 0 bases not matched to a gene; V was cut back by 4 bases and J by 4 bases. Germline loops: CDR1 SGHRS, CDR2 YFSETQ. This CDR3 spans 12 amino acids. CDR3 sequence reads: CASSGQGETQYF. The CDR3 coding sequence is TGCGCCAGCAGCGGACAGGGAGAGACCCAGTACTTC. The full variable domain, rest sourced from reference TRBV5-1 and TRBJ2-5, is KAGVTQTPRYLIKTRGQQVTLSCSPISGHRSVSWYQQTPGQGLQFLFEYFSETQRNKGNFPGRFSGRQFSNSRSEMNVSTLELGDSALYLCASSGQGETQYFGPGTRLLVL.

The rearrangement joins TRBV7-9 to TRBJ2-1; 11 bases match TRBD2. The V segment lost 1 base and the J segment 4 bases; nucleotides outside the gene matches: 6. Germline CDR1 SEHNR, CDR2 FQNEAQ (reference sequence). This CDR3 region has 17 residues. CDR3 nucleotides: TGTGCCAGCAGCTTAGTATGGTCTAGCGGGGGGTACAATGAGCAGTTCTTC. Its translation is CASSLVWSSGGYNEQFF.

The rearrangement joins TRBV18 to TRBJ2-7; D is unclear. With 3 bases removed from V and 4 bases from J, the gap between germline ends came to 10 bases. The germline V gene has CDR1 KGHSH and CDR2 LQKENI. The CDR3 is 13 amino acids. DNA for the CDR3: TGTGCCAGCTCACCGACCGCCGATTACGAGCAGTACTTC. It encodes CASSPTADYEQYF. Complete variable domain (other parts from reference TRBV18 and TRBJ2-7): NAGVMQNPRHLVRRRGQEARLRCSPMKGHSHVYWYRQLPEEGLKFMVYLQKENIIDESGMPKERFSAEFPKEGPSILRIQQVVRGDSAAYFCASSPTADYEQYFGPGTRLTVT.

The chain uses TRBV10-3 and TRBJ1-2; the D is unclear. Germline V lookup: CDR1 ENHRY, CDR2 SYGVKD. The CDR3 runs 14 residues. V was pared by 10 bases and J by 4 bases, with 19 bases between. The CDR3 region is CASSPHTDGYGYTF. CDR3 coding DNA: TGTGCCAGCAGCCCCCATACAGACGGCTATGGCTACACCTTC.

The chain recombines TRBV5-5 with TRBJ2-7, with 8 bases matching TRBD2. This CDR3 has 14 amino acids. Trimming took 4 bases from V and 2 from J; bases not matched to a gene: 5. Germline CDR1 SGHKS, CDR2 YYEKEE (reference sequence). CDR3 in DNA: TGTGCCAGCAGCCCCTTAGCGGGGCCCTACGAGCAGTACTTC. Its translation is CASSPLAGPYEQYF.

The rearrangement links TRBV5-4 to TRBJ2-7; maybe TRBD1 (6 bases). This CDR3 contains 13 residues. V dropped 5 bases and J dropped 1 base, with 10 bases sitting between them. CDR1 and CDR2 from the germline V gene are SGHNT and YYREEE (reference sequence). As DNA, the CDR3 is TGTGCCAGCAGAACGACAGGATCCTACGAGCAGTACTTC. Its protein product is CASRTTGSYEQYF.

This clone was detected a few times. The J gene is TRBJ2-7, the V gene TRBV30; the D gene is possibly TRBD1 (5 bases). The length of the CDR3 is 12 residues. V lost 0 bases and J 4 bases, leaving 7 bases between the germline ends. In germline, CDR1 is GTSNPN, CDR2 SVGIG (reference sequence). The CDR3 is CAWSVAGYEQYF. The DNA for the CDR3 is TGTGCCTGGAGTGTGGCAGGGTACGAGCAGTACTTC.

Here the CDR3 DNA reads TGTGCTAGTGGTTTGGTACAAGTAGATCCCAGACGGCCCAATCAGCCCCAGCATTTT. Translation: CASGLVQVDPRRPNQPQHF. The chain is built from TRBV12-5 and TRBJ1-5; D not certain. V was cut by 0 bases and J by 3 bases, with 21 bases left in between. The germline CDR1 and CDR2 sequences are LGHNT and FRNRAP. The CDR3 runs 19 residues.

This clone has a handful of counts. The chain uses TRBV29-1 and TRBJ2-7; TRBD2 might be the D (6 bases). CDR1 is SQVTM and CDR2 is ANQGSEA in the germline V gene. The ends were cut back, 6 bases at V and 1 base at J, with 10 bases in the middle. There are 12 residues in the CDR3. The chain's CDR3 is CSVRDPSYEQYF. CDR3 in DNA: TGCAGCGTGCGGGACCCTTCCTACGAGCAGTACTTC.

The chain uses TRBV5-1 and TRBJ1-2; 10 nucleotides line up with TRBD1. In germline, CDR1 is SGHRS, CDR2 YFSETQ. The V gene end was trimmed by 4 bases and the J gene end by 5 bases; junction bases not matched to a gene: 5. The CDR3 length is 14 residues. Here the CDR3 reads CASSPGQGVYGYTF. The CDR3 DNA reads TGCGCCAGCAGCCCCGGACAGGGGGTTTATGGCTACACCTTC.

V and J are TRBV5-6 and TRBJ2-1; no firm D call. The V gene's germline CDR1 is SGHDT and CDR2 YYEEEE. The CDR3 is 17 residues long. Trimming removed 1 base from V and 4 bases from J, with 18 bases in between. CDR3 nucleotide sequence: TGTGCCAGCAGCTTGTTCCGCGTTTCGTCGAGGTACAATGAGCAGTTCTTC. This sequence encodes CASSLFRVSSRYNEQFF. Filled out from reference TRBV5-6 and TRBJ2-1, the complete variable domain reads DAGVTQSPTHLIKTRGQQVTLRCSPKSGHDTVSWYQQALGQGPQFIFQYYEEEERQRGNFPDRFSGHQFPNYSSELNVNALLLGDSALYLCASSLFRVSSRYNEQFFGPGTRLTVL.

The rearrangement joins TRBV7-2 to TRBJ2-7, with D tentatively TRBD1 (6 bases). Deletions cut 5 bases from V and 4 bases from J, with 12 bases between. The CDR3 has 13 amino acids. CDR1 is SGHTA and CDR2 is FQGNSA in the germline V gene. CDR3 amino acids: CASSLEQGYEQYF. CDR3 nucleotides: TGTGCCAGCAGCCTCGAACAGGGATACGAGCAGTACTTC.

The chain combines TRBV5-1 with TRBJ1-1; a possible D gene is TRBD1 (6 bases). CDR3 length: 14 amino acids. Deletions cut 6 bases from V and 4 bases from J, with 16 bases between. Germline loops: CDR1 SGHRS, CDR2 YFSETQ. CDR3 coding DNA: TGCGCCAGCAATGAACAGGGTGTCGGCACTGAAGCTTTCTTT. Residues: CASNEQGVGTEAFF.

In its sample, this clone is large (0.1 to 1%). The chain links TRBV9 to TRBJ2-7; the D gene is possibly TRBD1 (6 bases). Germline V gene sequence: CDR1 SGDLS, CDR2 YYNGEE. This CDR3 region has 12 residues. V shed 7 bases and J shed 3 bases, with 11 bases lying between them. The CDR3 sequence: CASGTGHYEQYF. The CDR3 DNA reads as TGTGCCAGCGGGACGGGACACTACGAGCAGTACTTC. The full variable domain, completed using reference TRBV9 and TRBJ2-7, is DSGVTQTPKHLITATGQRVTLRCSPRSGDLSVYWYQQSLDQGLQFLIQYYNGEERAKGNILERFSAQQFPDLHSELNLSSLELGDSALYFCASGTGHYEQYFGPGTRLTVT.

In DNA form, the CDR3 reads TGTGCCAGCTCACTCAGCGGACAAAACACAGATACGCAGTATTTT. Its translation: CASSLSGQNTDTQYF. V usage is TRBV18 and J usage is TRBJ2-3; tentatively, D is TRBD1 or TRBD2 (5 bases each). The germline V gene encodes CDR1 KGHSH and CDR2 LQKENI. Trimming took 4 bases from V and 2 from J, leaving 13 bases between them. The CDR3 extends over 15 amino acids.

V gene TRBV5-1 combines with J gene TRBJ1-1; maybe TRBD1 (6 bases). This CDR3 comprises 14 residues. Germline CDR1 reads SGHRS; CDR2 reads YFSETQ. V was trimmed by 4 bases and J by 0 bases, leaving 10 bases between them. CDR3 in amino acids: CASSSGDMNTEAFF. The CDR3 DNA is TGCGCCAGCAGCAGCGGGGACATGAACACTGAAGCTTTCTTT.

By share of the sample, this clone is medium-sized. The rearrangement joins TRBV5-1 to TRBJ2-5, with 7 bases lining up with TRBD2. CDR1 SGHRS and CDR2 YFSETQ come from the germline V gene. CDR3 length equals 14 residues. The V segment lost 2 bases and the J segment 3 bases; nucleotides outside the gene matches: 4. This CDR3 is CASSFGLAEETQYF. The CDR3 DNA sequence: TGCGCCAGCAGCTTCGGGCTAGCGGAAGAGACCCAGTACTTC.

The chain employs TRBV30 and TRBJ1-6, with a tentative D call TRBD1 (5 bases). Germline assignment: CDR1 GTSNPN and CDR2 SVGIG (reference sequence). Trimming removed 2 bases from V and 0 bases from J, with 8 bases in between. The CDR3 covers 15 residues. The CDR3 spells CAWSLQGSYNSPLHF. The CDR3 coding sequence is TGTGCCTGGAGTCTCCAGGGCTCCTATAATTCACCCCTCCACTTT.